The 29 T cell receptor beta chains reported below all come from one sample, sequenced in a study of Ad26.COV2.S vaccination and SARS-CoV-2 variants. Indicated treatment: some 20 received Ad26.COV2.S at low or high dose, single or two shots; a few received placebo; per-sample allocation not given. Samples were taken on day 63 after the first vaccine or placebo injection. Clones were read by immunoSEQ multiplex PCR, and TCRdb kept only the in-frame ones, dropping some. Here the sample spans 320,000 or so clones, around 90% being singletons. The sequences come from peripheral blood, collected in a trial of Ad26.COV2.S vaccine versus placebo. The receptor set was obtained from a person between 18 and 65 years old who received the Ad26.COV2.S COVID-19 vaccine or a placebo.

This clone was seen just once. The chain employs TRBV29-1 and TRBJ2-2; 9 bases fit TRBD1. The CDR3 is made up of 15 amino acids. Germline loops: CDR1 SQVTM, CDR2 ANQGSEA. J lost 8 bases, V lost 3 bases, and 10 bases had no gene match. As DNA, the CDR3 is TGCAGCGTTGACCATCCGGGACAGGGTGGAGGGGAGCTGTTTTTT. Translated, it gives CSVDHPGQGGGELFF.

The rearrangement links TRBV11-2 to TRBJ1-4; TRBD1 matches at 7 bases. V dropped 5 bases and J dropped 8; count of bases not matched to a gene: 14. The CDR3 spans 16 residues. The germline V gene has CDR1 SGHAT and CDR2 FQNNGV. The CDR3 coding sequence is TGTGCCAGCAGCGCGGGGACAGCTCTGAGTTGGGAAAAACTGTTTTTT. Amino acid sequence: CASSAGTALSWEKLFF.

V usage is TRBV19 and J usage is TRBJ1-1; no clear D. The CDR3 runs to 14 residues. V lost 4 bases and J lost 0, with 9 bases in between. Per the germline V gene, CDR1 is LNHDA and CDR2 is SQIVND (reference sequence). The CDR3 bases are TGTGCCAGTAGTAAGGTGACAATGAACACTGAAGCTTTCTTT. Its protein is CASSKVTMNTEAFF.

CDR3: CASSPGTGTTEAFF. The CDR3 bases are TGTGCCAGCAGCCCCGGGACAGGGACCACTGAAGCTTTCTTT. This chain connects TRBV7-3 to TRBJ1-1, with 9 nucleotides matching TRBD1. Losses at the gene ends were 5 bases for V and 4 bases for J; bases not matched to a gene: 5. In germline, CDR1 is SGHTA, CDR2 FQGTGA. This CDR3 contains 14 residues. The variable domain in full, with the rest retrieved from reference TRBV7-3 and TRBJ1-1, is GAGVSQTPSNKVTEKGKYVELRCDPISGHTALYWYRQSLGQGPEFLIYFQGTGAADDSGLPNDRFFAVRPEGSVSTLKIQRTERGDSAVYLCASSPGTGTTEAFFGQGTRLTVV.

This chain uses TRBV7-2 with TRBJ2-6; D gene unclear. V was shortened by 1 base and J by 2 bases, with 9 bases between the two germline ends. From germline, CDR1 is SGHTA and CDR2 FQGNSA. The CDR3 has 16 amino acids. Written as DNA, the CDR3 is TGTGCCAGCAGCTTAGGGGGTACGGCTGGGGCCAACGTCCTGACTTTC. Translated, it gives CASSLGGTAGANVLTF.

The chain links TRBV30 to TRBJ1-5; 10 bases agree with TRBD1. Germline-derived CDR1 and CDR2 are GTSNPN and SVGIG (reference sequence). V lost 4 bases and J lost 0; bases outside the gene matches: 15. CDR3 length equals 19 residues. In nucleotides, the CDR3 is TGTGCCTGGACTCGACCAAGACAGGGGGCAGGGGATAGCAATCAGCCCCAGCATTTT. Its translation: CAWTRPRQGAGDSNQPQHF.

V is TRBV25-1 and J is TRBJ1-1; D unclear. Looked up from germline, CDR1 is MGHDK and CDR2 is SYGVNS. Trimming removed 6 bases from V and 3 bases from J, with 14 bases in between. The CDR3 runs 14 residues. The chain's CDR3 is CASSETVLHTEAFF. CDR3 coding DNA: TGTGCCAGCAGCGAGACGGTTCTTCACACTGAAGCTTTCTTT. The variable domain in full, completed from reference TRBV25-1 and TRBJ1-1, reads EADIYQTPRYLVIGTGKKITLECSQTMGHDKMYWYQQDPGMELHLIHYSYGVNSTEKGDLSSESTVSRIRTEHFPLTLESARPSHTSQYLCASSETVLHTEAFFGQGTRLTVV.

This chain uses TRBV19 with TRBJ2-4; TRBD1 agrees at 9 bases. The V gene end was trimmed by 2 bases and the J gene end by 7 bases; junction bases not matched to a gene: 6. The CDR3 is 15 amino acids. In germline, CDR1 is LNHDA, CDR2 SQIVND (reference sequence). The CDR3 nucleotides are TGTGCCAGTAGTATAAGTCCCACAGGGGGCAACATTCAGTACTTC. As protein: CASSISPTGGNIQYF.

The chain links TRBV19 to TRBJ1-2; D gene uncertain. This CDR3 has 15 residues. V lost 7 bases, J lost 2 bases, and 17 bases lay in between. The germline V gene encodes CDR1 LNHDA and CDR2 SQIVND (reference sequence). The CDR3 DNA follows: TGTGCCAGTACCTCCCTAAGGGCAGACAACTATGGCTACACCTTC. Translation: CASTSLRADNYGYTF.

This clone has a handful of counts. The CDR3 sequence: CASSPRGWRNEKLFF. The CDR3 region has the DNA TGTGCCAGCAGTCCCCGGGGATGGCGTAATGAAAAACTGTTTTTT. The V call is TRBV6-6, the J call TRBJ1-4; D gene ambiguous. This CDR3 has 15 residues. Trimming left V 5 bases short and J 4 bases short, with 14 bases between. Germline loops: CDR1 MNHNY, CDR2 SVGAGI (reference sequence).

The CDR3 sequence: CASSQLYNSPLHF. The CDR3 coding sequence is TGTGCCAGCAGCCAGTTGTATAATTCACCCCTCCACTTT. The chain is built from TRBV7-3 and TRBJ1-6; D is unclear. The CDR3 is made up of 13 amino acids. V lost 5 bases and J 4 bases, leaving 6 bases between the germline ends. The germline V gene encodes CDR1 SGHTA and CDR2 FQGTGA.

The V gene is TRBV9, the J gene TRBJ1-6, with D tentatively TRBD1 (6 bases). The CDR3 is 15 amino acids. Deletions cut 2 bases from V and 9 bases from J, with 15 bases between. The germline V gene has CDR1 SGDLS and CDR2 YYNGEE. CDR3 bases: TGTGCCAGCAGCGTCGAAACAGGGACGAGTTCACCCCTCCACTTT. Translating gives CASSVETGTSSPLHF.

This chain connects TRBV28 to TRBJ2-7; D is unresolved. This CDR3 is built from 13 residues. V gave up 3 bases and J gave up 0 bases, with 6 bases separating them. The germline gives CDR1 MDHEN, CDR2 SYDVKM. In DNA form, the CDR3 reads TGTGCCAGCAGTTTCCAGACCTCCTACGAGCAGTACTTC. This translates into CASSFQTSYEQYF.

This chain joins TRBV6-5 and TRBJ1-1; 8 bases match TRBD1. Germline lookup yields CDR1 MNHEY and CDR2 SVGAGI. V lost 7 bases to trimming and J lost 1 base; unmatched junction nucleotides: 5. The CDR3 is made up of 14 amino acids. The CDR3 bases are TGTGCCAGCATAAGAGACAGGGGGAACACTGAAGCTTTCTTT. It codes for CASIRDRGNTEAFF.

This chain connects TRBV2 to TRBJ2-1; no clear D. The CDR3 extends over 18 amino acids. V was trimmed by 3 bases and J by 4 bases, leaving 22 bases between them. Germline V gene data show CDR1 as SNHLY and CDR2 as FYNNEI. The CDR3 region has the DNA TGTGCCAGCAGTGATAACTTGACCCCCGGTCGAAGGTACAATGAGCAGTTCTTC. It translates to CASSDNLTPGRRYNEQFF.

V is TRBV7-6 and J is TRBJ2-3; TRBD2 is a possible D gene (5 bases). Looked up from germline, CDR1 is SGHVS and CDR2 is FNYEAQ. The V gene lost 5 bases and the J gene lost 6 bases, with 15 bases spanning the gap. This CDR3 contains 14 residues. The CDR3 here is CASSIGASSDTQYF. CDR3 DNA: TGTGCCAGCAGCATAGGCGCTAGCAGTGATACGCAGTATTTT.

The chain joins TRBV6-5 to TRBJ2-3; D is undetermined. V was pared by 6 bases and J by 1 base, with 11 bases between. CDR1 is MNHEY and CDR2 is SVGAGI in the germline V gene. This CDR3 comprises 14 residues. The CDR3, as DNA: TGTGCCAGCAGGCCTCCTTATGGCACAGATACGCAGTATTTT. Amino acid sequence: CASRPPYGTDTQYF.

The chain employs TRBV29-1 and TRBJ2-5, with TRBD2 matching 9 bases. Germline V lookup: CDR1 SQVTM, CDR2 ANQGSEA. The CDR3 runs 12 residues. The trim removed 6 bases at V and 4 bases at J, leaving 3 bases unmatched. The CDR3 region has the DNA TGCAGCGTGCGGGGGGGCGCAGAGACCCAGTACTTC. It translates to CSVRGGAETQYF.

The chain carries TRBV2 and TRBJ2-3; a weak D match, TRBD2 (6 bases). The germline V gene encodes CDR1 SNHLY and CDR2 FYNNEI. The CDR3 consists of 16 residues. V was cut by 1 base and J by 8 bases, with 19 bases left in between. CDR3 region: CASSEGPLGGPGTQYF. The DNA of the CDR3 is TGTGCCAGCAGTGAAGGCCCTCTTGGAGGGCCGGGTACGCAGTATTTT.

The genes are TRBV9 and TRBJ2-1; 10 positions match TRBD2. From germline, CDR1 is SGDLS and CDR2 YYNGEE. J gave up 4 bases and V 0 bases, and 16 bases lay outside the gene matches. The CDR3 covers 20 residues. Here the CDR3 DNA reads TGTGCCAGCAGCGTAGGTTTTGGGCTAGCGGGGGCCGTCATATACAATGAGCAGTTCTTC. Translating gives CASSVGFGLAGAVIYNEQFF.

CDR3 sequence: CASSLVFLPFYEQYV. CDR3 sequence (DNA): TGTGCCAGCAGCTTGGTGTTTCTCCCGTTCTACGAGCAGTACGTC. The rearrangement joins TRBV7-3 to TRBJ2-7; D gene unclear. This CDR3 contains 15 residues. The V end was cut by 3 bases, the J end by 3 bases, with 15 bases between. CDR1 is SGHTA, CDR2 FQGTGA, per germline.

Remarks on this clone: Other DNA sequences in this sample translate to the same CDR3. This chain joins TRBV6-5 and TRBJ1-2, with D uncertain. Per germline, CDR1 MNHEY and CDR2 SVGAGI. This CDR3 comprises 13 residues. V gave up 0 bases and J gave up 5 bases, with 7 bases separating them. This CDR3 is CASSYSGSYGYTF. The CDR3 bases are TGTGCCAGCAGTTACTCAGGGTCATATGGCTACACCTTC.

The chain couples TRBV6-5 to TRBJ1-4, with D hard to call. The V gene lost 2 bases and the J gene lost 6 bases, with 10 bases spanning the gap. Germline V gene data show CDR1 as MNHEY and CDR2 as SVGAGI. The CDR3 totals 14 residues. The CDR3, as DNA: TGTGCCAGCAGTTACGCGCGTCGGGATGAAAAACTGTTTTTT. Protein product: CASSYARRDEKLFF.

V gene TRBV5-4 combines with J gene TRBJ2-7; possible D gene TRBD2, 6 bases. V shed 4 bases and J shed 3 bases, with 11 bases lying between them. The germline V gene encodes CDR1 SGHNT and CDR2 YYREEE (reference sequence). The CDR3 sequence is 13 residues long. This CDR3 is CASSRDLGYEQYF. The DNA for the CDR3 is TGTGCCAGCAGCCGGGACTTAGGCTACGAGCAGTACTTC.

The chain combines TRBV15 with TRBJ1-5; TRBD1 aligns across 8 bases. The J segment lost 2 bases and the V segment lost 1 base, leaving 4 bases of the junction unmatched. The germline V gene encodes CDR1 LNHNV and CDR2 YYDKDF (reference sequence). The CDR3 consists of 16 residues. CDR3 DNA sequence: TGTGCCACCAGCAGAGGATCAGGGGGCGGCAATCAGCCCCAGCATTTT. This sequence encodes CATSRGSGGGNQPQHF. Drawing the rest from reference TRBV15 and TRBJ1-5, the complete variable domain is DAMVIQNPRYQVTQFGKPVTLSCSQTLNHNVMYWYQQKSSQAPKLLFHYYDKDFNNEADTPDNFQSRRPNTSFCFLDIRSPGLGDTAMYLCATSRGSGGGNQPQHFGDGTRLSIL.

CDR3 residues: CASSSSGGTLDEQFF. CDR3 coding DNA: TGTGCCAGCAGCTCCAGCGGGGGGACGTTAGATGAGCAGTTCTTC. V gene TRBV11-2 combines with J gene TRBJ2-1; 9 nucleotides match TRBD2. Germline V gene data show CDR1 as SGHAT and CDR2 as FQNNGV. This CDR3 region has 15 residues. V was pared by 4 bases and J by 8 bases, with 9 bases of the junction left unmatched.

The chain joins TRBV6-5 to TRBJ1-1; 9 bases map to TRBD1. CDR1 MNHEY and CDR2 SVGAGI come from the germline V gene. V lost 1 base, J lost 10 bases, and 4 bases stayed unmatched. This CDR3 is built from 13 residues. In DNA, the CDR3 is TGTGCCAGCAGTTACTTCAAACAGGGGGCAGCTTTCTTT. This sequence encodes CASSYFKQGAAFF.

This clone was recorded once. The V and J genes are TRBV7-6 and TRBJ2-3; D call uncertain. There are 15 residues in the CDR3. The ends were cut back, 1 base at V and 0 bases at J, with 8 bases in the middle. Per the germline V gene, CDR1 is SGHVS and CDR2 is FNYEAQ. CDR3 nucleotide sequence: TGTGCCAGCAGCTTAGGAGCACCTAGCACAGATACGCAGTATTTT. It codes for CASSLGAPSTDTQYF.

The rearrangement links TRBV5-6 to TRBJ2-3; D possibly corresponds to TRBD1 (6 bases). Trimming took 0 bases from V and 3 from J, leaving 11 bases between them. The CDR3 consists of 15 residues. Germline CDR1 reads SGHDT; CDR2 reads YYEEEE. CDR3: CASSLVLGGTDTQYF. In DNA, the CDR3 is TGTGCCAGCAGCTTGGTCTTAGGGGGAACAGATACGCAGTATTTT.